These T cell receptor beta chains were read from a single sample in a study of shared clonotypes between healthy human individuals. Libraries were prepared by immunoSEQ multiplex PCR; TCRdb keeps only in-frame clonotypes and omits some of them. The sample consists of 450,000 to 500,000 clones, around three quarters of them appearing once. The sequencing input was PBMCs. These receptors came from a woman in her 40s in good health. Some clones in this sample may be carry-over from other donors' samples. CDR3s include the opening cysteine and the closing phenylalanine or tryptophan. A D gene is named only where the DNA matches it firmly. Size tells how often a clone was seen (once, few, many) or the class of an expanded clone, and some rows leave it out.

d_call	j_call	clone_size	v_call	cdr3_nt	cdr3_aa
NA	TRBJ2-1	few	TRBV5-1	TGCGCCAGCAGCTTGCGGACTAGCTCAGGGGGCAATGAGCAGTTCTTC	CASSLRTSSGGNEQFF
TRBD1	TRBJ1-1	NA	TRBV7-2	TGTGCCAGCAGCTGGACAGGGGGAGGGAACACTGAAGCTTTCTTT	CASSWTGGGNTEAFF
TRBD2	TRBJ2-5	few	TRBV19	TGTGCCAGCGGACAGGGGACTAGCGGACGGGGAGAGACCCAGTACTTC	CASGQGTSGRGETQYF
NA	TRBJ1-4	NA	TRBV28	TGTGCCAGCACCTCCCCTGGACAGTTTAATGAAAAACTGTTTTTT	CASTSPGQFNEKLFF
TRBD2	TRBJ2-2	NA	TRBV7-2	TGTGCCAGCAGCTTGCGACTAGCGGGCCTTGGCGGGGAGCTGTTTTTT	CASSLRLAGLGGELFF
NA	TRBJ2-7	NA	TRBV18	TGTGCCAGCTCACCCACATTGGGCTCCTACGAGCAGTACTTC	CASSPTLGSYEQYF
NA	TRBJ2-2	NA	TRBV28	TGTGCCAGCAGTCCTGTAACAGGGTCGGGCACCGGGGAGCTGTTTTTT	CASSPVTGSGTGELFF
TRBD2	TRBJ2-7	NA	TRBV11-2	TGTGCCAGCAGAAGAGCGGGAGCGAACTACGAGCAGTACTTC	CASRRAGANYEQYF
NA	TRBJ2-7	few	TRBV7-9	TGTGCCAGCAGCAAAGGCACCGATCCCTCACTAAAGTACTTC	CASSKGTDPSLKYF
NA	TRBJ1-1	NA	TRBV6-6	TGTGCCAGCAGCCCAGACAGGATGAACACTGAAGCTTTCTTT	CASSPDRMNTEAFF
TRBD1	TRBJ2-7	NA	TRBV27	TGTGCCAGCACCTCTTCTTTGGGACAGGGAAAAGGCGAGCAGTACTTC	CASTSSLGQGKGEQYF
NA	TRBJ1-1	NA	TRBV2	TGTGCCAGCAGTCCGGGGATGAACACTGAAGCTTTCTTT	CASSPGMNTEAFF
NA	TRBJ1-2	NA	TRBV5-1	TGCGCCAGCAGCTTGGCCCAAGTTGGGTATGGCTACACCTTC	CASSLAQVGYGYTF
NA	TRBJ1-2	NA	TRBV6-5	TGTGCCAGCAGGGACACACACAACTATGGCTACACCTTC	CASRDTHNYGYTF
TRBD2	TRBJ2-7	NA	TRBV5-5	TGTGCCAGCAGCCCTAGCGGGAGGTACTACGAGCAGTACTTC	CASSPSGRYYEQYF
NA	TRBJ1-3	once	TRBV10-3	TGTGCCATCGAGGGAGGGGGGCGAGACCGGGGAAACACCATATATTTT	CAIEGGGRDRGNTIYF
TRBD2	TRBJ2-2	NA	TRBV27	TGTGCCAGCAGTCCGAGGACTAGCTACACCGGGGAGCTGTTTTTT	CASSPRTSYTGELFF
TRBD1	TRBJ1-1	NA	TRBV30	TGTGCCTGGAGTGTAACAGGGGGCTTTAACCCGACAGCTTTCTTT	CAWSVTGGFNPTAFF
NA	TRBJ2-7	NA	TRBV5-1	TGCGCCAGCAGCTTAACCGGGACTTCCAGCTCCTACGAGCAGTACTTC	CASSLTGTSSSYEQYF
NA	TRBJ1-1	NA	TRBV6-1	TGTGCCAGCAGTGTTAACCTGAACACTGAAGCTTTCTTT	CASSVNLNTEAFF
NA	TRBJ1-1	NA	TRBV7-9	TGTGCCACCGGGGTAGGATCTGTCACTGAAGCTTTCTTT	CATGVGSVTEAFF
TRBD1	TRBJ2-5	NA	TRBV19	TGTGCCAGTAGTATAGCCGACAGGGGGCGTGAGACCCAGTACTTC	CASSIADRGRETQYF
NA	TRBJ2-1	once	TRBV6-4	TGTGCCAGCAGTACTACTAGAACCTCCTACAATGAGCAGTTCTTC	CASSTTRTSYNEQFF
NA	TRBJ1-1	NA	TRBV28	TGTGCCAGCAGTTTAGTGGCAGATATGCGCTACACTGAAGCTTTCTTT	CASSLVADMRYTEAFF
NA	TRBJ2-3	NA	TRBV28	TGTGCCAGCAGTTCAGGGTTAGATACGCAGTATTTT	CASSSGLDTQYF
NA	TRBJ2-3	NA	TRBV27	TGTGCCAGCAGTCTGTCGCAGACTAAAGTGGATACGCAGTATTTT	CASSLSQTKVDTQYF
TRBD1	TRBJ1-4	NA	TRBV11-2	TGTGCCAGCAGTCCGACGGGACAGGGAGGTGAAAAACTGTTTTTT	CASSPTGQGGEKLFF
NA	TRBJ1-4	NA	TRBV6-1	TGTGCCAGCAGTGACGCGGGGCTGTTCGAAGAAAAACTGTTTTTT	CASSDAGLFEEKLFF
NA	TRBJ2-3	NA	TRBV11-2	TGTGCCAGCAGCTTAGATCAAGCGGATACGCAGTATTTT	CASSLDQADTQYF
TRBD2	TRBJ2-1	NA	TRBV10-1	TGCGCCACAGCCAGGACTAGCGGGAGGCCCAGGGGGCAGTTCTTC	CATARTSGRPRGQFF
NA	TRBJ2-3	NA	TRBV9	TGTGCCAGCAGCCCCTGGACAGATACGCAGTATTTT	CASSPWTDTQYF
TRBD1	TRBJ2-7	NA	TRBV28	TGTGCCAGCATTGGGACACGGACAGGGGGTGGCGAGCAGTACTTC	CASIGTRTGGGEQYF
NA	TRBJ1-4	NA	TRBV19	TGTGCCAGTACCGTTCACCAGGGCGGAGAAAAACTGTTTTTT	CASTVHQGGEKLFF
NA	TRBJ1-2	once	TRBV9	TGTGCCAGCAGCGTAGAGTCCGACTACACCTTC	CASSVESDYTF
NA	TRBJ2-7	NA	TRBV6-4	TGTGCCAGCGCCGTCGGGGCGGAATCCTACGAGCAGTACTTC	CASAVGAESYEQYF
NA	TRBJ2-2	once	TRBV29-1	TGCAGCGTGGCAGTGACCGGGGAGCTGTTTTTT	CSVAVTGELFF
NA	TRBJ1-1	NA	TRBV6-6	TGTGCCAGCAGTTACTCATTGGGAGGGAACACTGAAGCTTTCTTT	CASSYSLGGNTEAFF
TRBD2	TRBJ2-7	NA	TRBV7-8	TGTGCCAGCAGCTTAGTCGGCGGGAGAAGAGACTACGAGCAGTACTTC	CASSLVGGRRDYEQYF
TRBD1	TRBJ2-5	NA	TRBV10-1	TGCGCCAGCAGTGAGTCAATGGGGACAGCGACCCAGTACTTC	CASSESMGTATQYF
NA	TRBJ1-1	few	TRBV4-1	TGCGCCAGCAGCCAATCTCCAACATCGAACACTGAAGCTTTCTTT	CASSQSPTSNTEAFF
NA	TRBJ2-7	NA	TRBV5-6	TGTGCCAGCAGCATCTCCGGGACACGGAACTACGAGCAGTACTTC	CASSISGTRNYEQYF
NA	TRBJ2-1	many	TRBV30	TGTGCCTGGAGTCCCCTGGGGCAGGGGTTTTATGAGCAGTTCTTC	CAWSPLGQGFYEQFF
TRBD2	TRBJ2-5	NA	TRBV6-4	TGTGCCAGCAGTGACGGGACTAGCGGGAACCAAGAGACCCAGTACTTC	CASSDGTSGNQETQYF
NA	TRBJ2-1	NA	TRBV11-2	TGTGCCAGCAGCTCCCCGGGTCAACAGGCCCTGGAACTTAATGAGCAGTTCTTC	CASSSPGQQALELNEQFF
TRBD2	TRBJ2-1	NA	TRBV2	TGTGCCAGCAGTCCCAGCGGGAGTGGGGAGCAGTTCTTC	CASSPSGSGEQFF
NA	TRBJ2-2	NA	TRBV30	TGTGCCTGGAGGGATTGGAGGGTGACCCCCGGGGAGCTGTTTTTT	CAWRDWRVTPGELFF
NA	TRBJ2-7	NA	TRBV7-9	TGTGCCAGCATAAATGAGACAGGTGCTTACGAGCAGTACTTC	CASINETGAYEQYF
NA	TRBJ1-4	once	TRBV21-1	TGTGCCAGCAGCAAAGAGGGGAGGGAGAATGAAAAACTGTTTTTT	CASSKEGRENEKLFF
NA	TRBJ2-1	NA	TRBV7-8	TGTGCCAGCAGCTTAATCTCCCCCGGGCCCCAGGATTACGGTGAGCAGTTCTTC	CASSLISPGPQDYGEQFF
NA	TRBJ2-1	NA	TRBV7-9	TGTGCCAGCAGCTTACTTTACAATGAGCAGTTCTTC	CASSLLYNEQFF
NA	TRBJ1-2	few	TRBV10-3	TGTGCCATCAGTGAGCCCCGAGGGAAACAGGCAAACTATGGCTACACCTTC	CAISEPRGKQANYGYTF